This TCR beta chain stems from a study of graft-versus-host responses after intestinal transplantation. Study information: Transplants given to recipients were multivisceral, liver-intestinal, or isolated intestinal. Each patient got anti-thymocyte globulin induction, then tacrolimus and steroids for roughly 3 years. Study-wide results and caveats: High graft-versus-host to host-versus-graft T cell clonal ratios marked allografts of patients with graft-donor macrochimerism.

Clones were read by immunoSEQ multiplex PCR, and TCRdb kept only the in-frame ones, dropping some. The sample lists 11,000 to 15,000 clones; approximately 38% were seen once. Irradiated stimulators labeled with violet dye, approximately 200,000 in number, were plated with approximately 200,000 CFSE-labeled responders. The reaction was completed, and proliferating CFSE-low CD3+CD4+ and CD3+CD8+ responders were then sorted. There are 12 residues in the CDR3. V shed 3 bases and J shed 0 bases, with 5 bases lying between them. Per the germline V gene, CDR1 is GTSNPN and CDR2 is SVGIG (reference sequence). There are a few counts of this clone.

The sequence came from a human patient who received an intestinal transplant. The sequencing used alloreactive CD8+ T cells from a mixed lymphocyte reaction culture, collected before intestinal transplant. As to subset: CFSE-low proliferating T cells sorted from roughly 6-day pre-transplant mixed lymphocyte reaction (GvH or HvG direction). This sequence joins TRBV30 and TRBJ1-2; D ambiguous. For the CDR3, the DNA is TGTGCCTGGAGCAACACTAACTATGGCTACACCTTC. Residues: CAWSNTNYGYTF. The full variable domain, rest sourced from reference TRBV30 and TRBJ1-2, is SQTIHQWPATLVQPVGSPLSLECTVEGTSNPNLYWYRQAAGRGLQLLFYSVGIGQISSEVPQNLSASRPQDRQFILSSKKLLLSDSGFYLCAWSNTNYGYTFGSGTRLTVV.